This T cell receptor (beta chain) was obtained from a study of blood T cell repertoires in COVID-19 (dated by TCRdb to between 2020 and 2021). Study-wide context: The collaborator samples originated in the United States, Italy and Spain and spanned the acute and convalescent phases of COVID-19. The prospective study material was composed of cDNA or gDNA derived from T cells, B-cell-depleted T cells, or PBMCs. Subjects who had been exposed to COVID-19, were actively infected with it, or had recovered from it provided the deeply sampled blood TCRbeta repertoires that made up the dataset. A freely available public database, intended as a resource for researchers studying the immune response to SARS-CoV-2, is where the repertoires were released. Samples came from the ongoing ImmuneRACE study (first 160 participants) plus 1,254 subjects from 6 global collaborators. A de-identified subject ID, COVID-19 status, age in years and sex were almost always included in the sample metadata. HLA class I and class II types, where available, came from metadata supplied by the sample provider rather than from assay-based typing. The investigation overall reported the following: Clinical and demographic metadata were provided uncurated, with the amount varying by source and participant.

TCRbeta CDR3 regions were amplified from genomic DNA by means of the immunoSEQ Assay, a bias-controlled multiplex PCR. The authors' pipeline ran thus. The number of nucleated cells in each sample was estimated by amplification of reference gene primers within the assay. To quantify the absolute abundance of each unique TCRbeta CDR3 rearrangement, sequence reads were collapsed and filtered. For each sample, productive Simpson clonality was calculated as the square root of Simpson's diversity index across productive rearrangements. TCRdb limited this immuneACCESS table to in-frame rearrangements with V and J called. A share of clones is missing; checked studies link under half to unresolved V genes, and the rest is unexplained. V and J calls and clone size are copied from that table; D and trimming were computed from the DNA. The sample table shows some 260,000 clones, and 88% are seen once. Clones ranked in the top ten supply just under 6.5% of the sample.

The germline V gene sets CDR1 to MNHEY and CDR2 to SVGAGI. The cysteine opens and the phenylalanine closes a CDR3 of 15 amino acids. The sequence is cut down to CDR3 DNA, 45 bases in frame from base 1. V and J lose 2 bases and 4 bases, and a span of 14 bases separates them. Regarding this clone: Which antigen it targets is not known. Per-base quality was not reported, and no clone a single base away is much larger than it.

At one collaborating source in Seattle, patients were enrolled during active infection and were followed longitudinally through the course of disease. Each collaborating institution followed its own protocols to collect whole blood in K2EDTA tubes. For TCRbeta analysis, collaborator samples were shipped as frozen whole blood, as isolated PBMCs, or as DNA extracted from either sample type. The chain is assembled from TRBV6-5 and TRBJ2-5; the D segment cannot be called with confidence. Source material: peripheral blood. This receptor was identified in a woman in her 30s with COVID-19, enrolled during active disease. CDR3 reads: CASSYRGLMIETQYF. The DNA sequence is as follows: TGTGCCAGCAGTTACCGAGGTTTGATGATAGAGACCCAGTACTTC.